A single sample gave rise to the 17 T cell receptor beta chains below, sequenced in a study of blood T cell repertoires in COVID-19. Repertoires were generated with immunoSEQ multiplex PCR, while TCRdb's copy carries only in-frame clones and drops some. Here the sample spans about 100,000 clones, about 82% being singletons. The sample comprised peripheral blood. These receptor sequences come from a man between 45 and 60 years old with active or convalescent COVID-19.

This rearrangement joins TRBV2 to TRBJ1-2; tentative D call: TRBD1 (5 bases). Germline V CDR1 and CDR2: SNHLY, FYNNEI. The V end lost 2 bases, the J end lost 2 bases, and 12 bases lay between the germline ends. This CDR3 is built from 15 residues. As DNA, the CDR3 is TGTGCCAGCAGTGAACGCCAGGGAGGGAACTATGGCTACACCTTC. Protein: CASSERQGGNYGYTF.

This clone was seen only once. The chain is built from TRBV3-1 (or the pseudogene TRBV3-2) and TRBJ2-7, with D possibly being TRBD1 (5 bases). Germline loops: CDR1 LGHDT, CDR2 YNNKEL (reference sequence). The CDR3 runs 15 residues. Trimming removed 0 bases from V and 4 bases from J, with 13 bases in between. DNA for the CDR3: TGTGCCAGCAGCCAAGAATTCAGGGCACGGTACGAGCAGTACTTC. Translated, it gives CASSQEFRARYEQYF.

The CDR3 reads CAWSSGGNDEQYF. CDR3 coding DNA: TGTGCCTGGAGTTCGGGAGGAAATGACGAGCAGTACTTC. The chain links TRBV30 to TRBJ2-7, with 7 bases fitting TRBD2. CDR1 GTSNPN and CDR2 SVGIG come from the germline V gene (reference sequence). The CDR3 runs 13 residues. Trimming took 2 bases from V and 5 from J; bases not matched to a gene: 6.

The chain combines TRBV20-1 with TRBJ2-7; TRBD2 matches 8 bases. Germline V CDR1 and CDR2: DFQATT, SNEGSKA (reference sequence). The CDR3 totals 14 residues. V trimming: 3 bases; J trimming: 3 bases; junction bases outside the gene matches: 7. CDR3 in DNA: TGCAGTGCTAGTATCAGCGGGAGAATCTACGAGCAGTACTTC. Residues: CSASISGRIYEQYF.

The gene calls are TRBV6-1 and TRBJ2-2; D perhaps matches TRBD2 (6 bases). The CDR3 is 17 amino acids. V was pared by 2 bases and J by 3 bases, with 16 bases between. Germline-derived CDR1 and CDR2 are MNHNS and SASEGT. CDR3 DNA: TGTGCCAGCAGTGAACGGAGCCCGGGGACTCACACCGGGGAGCTGTTTTTT. The encoded protein is CASSERSPGTHTGELFF.

V and J are TRBV7-9 and TRBJ2-1; 7 nucleotides match TRBD2. CDR1 is SEHNR and CDR2 is FQNEAQ in the germline V gene (reference sequence). Germline trimming cut 4 bases from V and 7 bases from J; bases unmatched to any gene: 10. The CDR3 sequence is 15 residues long. The CDR3 is CASSSDPGLKNEQFF. Here the CDR3 DNA reads TGTGCCAGCAGCTCCGACCCGGGACTAAAAAATGAGCAGTTCTTC.

The chain employs TRBV7-9 and TRBJ1-1, with TRBD1 matching 11 bases. V dropped 6 bases and J dropped 10; count of bases not matched to a gene: 1. This CDR3 has 11 amino acids. Germline V CDR1 and CDR2: SEHNR, FQNEAQ (reference sequence). CDR3 residues: CASSGQGAAFF. CDR3 in DNA: TGTGCCAGCAGTGGACAGGGGGCAGCTTTCTTT.

This chain links TRBV3-1 (or the pseudogene TRBV3-2) with TRBJ2-7, with TRBD2 identical over 13 bases. Germline CDR1 and CDR2: LGHDT and YNNKEL (reference sequence). The V gene end was trimmed by 4 bases and the J gene end by 5 bases; junction bases not matched to a gene: 8. This CDR3 has 16 residues. CDR3 sequence (DNA): TGTGCCAGCAGCCTGACTAGCGGGAGGATTTGGGACGAGCAGTACTTC. It is translated as CASSLTSGRIWDEQYF.

The chain uses TRBV7-9 and TRBJ1-4, with D perhaps TRBD1 (5 bases). CDR1 is SEHNR and CDR2 is FQNEAQ in the germline V gene (reference sequence). Trimming removed 2 bases at V and 6 bases at J, with 13 bases between. The length of the CDR3 is 15 residues. The CDR3 protein is CASSLTGREDEKLFF. For the CDR3, the DNA is TGTGCCAGCAGCTTAACGGGCAGGGAGGATGAAAAACTGTTTTTT. The entire variable domain, with the rest obtained from reference TRBV7-9 and TRBJ1-4, is as follows: DTGVSQNPRHKITKRGQNVTFRCDPISEHNRLYWYRQTLGQGPEFLTYFQNEAQLEKSRLLSDRFSAERPKGSFSTLEIQRTEQGDSAMYLCASSLTGREDEKLFFGSGTQLSVL.

This clone appeared a few times. This sample includes further DNA sequences coding for the same CDR3. The chain combines TRBV7-2 with TRBJ1-2; TRBD1 agrees at 8 bases. CDR1 is SGHTA, CDR2 FQGNSA, per germline. The CDR3 length is 13 residues. Trimming at V came to 3 bases and at J to 7 bases, leaving 4 bases not matched to a gene. The CDR3 nucleotides are TGTGCCAGCAGCTTTGACAGGGGTGGTGGCTACACCTTC. Translating gives CASSFDRGGGYTF.

This chain joins TRBV15 and TRBJ2-7, with 7 bases fitting TRBD2. Per the germline V gene, CDR1 is LNHNV and CDR2 is YYDKDF (reference sequence). The trim removed 1 base at V and 3 bases at J, leaving 3 bases unmatched. The CDR3 loop spans 14 amino acids. As DNA, the CDR3 is TGTGCCACCAGCAGAGTGGGCGGGAGCTACGAGCAGTACTTC. This translates into CATSRVGGSYEQYF.

The genes are TRBV3-1 (or the pseudogene TRBV3-2) and TRBJ1-3; tentative D call: TRBD1 (5 bases). Germline V gene sequence: CDR1 LGHDT, CDR2 YNNKEL (reference sequence). The CDR3 is made up of 16 amino acids. Trimming cost V 1 base and J 4 bases, with 14 bases left between them. The CDR3: CASSQGWQGKGNTIYF. The DNA of the CDR3 is TGTGCCAGCAGCCAAGGATGGCAGGGAAAGGGAAACACCATATATTTT.

The chain is built from TRBV28 and TRBJ2-1, with TRBD2 identical over 9 bases. Trimming at V came to 5 bases and at J to 9 bases, leaving 14 bases not matched to a gene. The CDR3 spans 16 residues. Per germline, CDR1 MDHEN and CDR2 SYDVKM. The CDR3 nucleotides are TGTGCCAGCAGTCCTCAGGGTTTAGCGGGAGCCCTTGAGCAGTTCTTC. Amino acid sequence: CASSPQGLAGALEQFF.

This chain connects TRBV7-9 to TRBJ1-1, with D unresolved. This CDR3 has 14 residues. V gave up 5 bases and J gave up 4 bases, with 14 bases separating them. Per germline, CDR1 SEHNR and CDR2 FQNEAQ (reference sequence). CDR3 nucleotides: TGTGCCAGCAGCACCCGGGTCTTAGGCACTGAAGCTTTCTTT. Translation gives CASSTRVLGTEAFF.

The chain links TRBV11-1 to TRBJ2-3; 8 bases align to TRBD1. V trimming: 6 bases; J trimming: 4 bases; junction bases outside the gene matches: 6. In germline, CDR1 is SGHAT, CDR2 FQDESV (reference sequence). The length of the CDR3 is 14 residues. DNA for the CDR3: TGTGCCAGCAGATCAACCAGGGGGCCAGATACGCAGTATTTT. Its protein is CASRSTRGPDTQYF.

The genes are TRBV6-5 and TRBJ1-5; perhaps TRBD1 as D (6 bases). The CDR3 consists of 13 residues. Trimming took 6 bases from V and 4 from J, leaving 10 bases between them. Per the germline V gene, CDR1 is MNHEY and CDR2 is SVGAGI. The CDR3 DNA is TGTGCCAGCAGCATCGGGACAAATCAGCCCCAGCATTTT. Protein sequence: CASSIGTNQPQHF.

V is TRBV7-3 and J is TRBJ2-5; TRBD1 aligns across 9 bases. Trimming at V came to 5 bases and at J to 2 bases, leaving 3 bases not matched to a gene. CDR3 length: 14 residues. Per germline, CDR1 SGHTA and CDR2 FQGTGA. CDR3 sequence (DNA): TGTGCCAGCAGCATCGGACAGGGGCAAGAGACCCAGTACTTC. Its protein product is CASSIGQGQETQYF.